A single sample is the source of the 30 T cell receptor beta chains below, sequenced in a study of OX40 agonist ivuxolimab in advanced cancers. Measured with immunoSEQ multiplex PCR; TCRdb has only the in-frame clones, and not every one. The sample has 30,000 to 40,000 clones, approximately 83% seen once. Material: CD4+ or CD8+ T cells sorted from blood, obtained in a trial of the OX40 agonist ivuxolimab. The receptors derive from an adult with an advanced solid tumor such as melanoma, head and neck, liver or kidney cancer.

This chain connects TRBV30 to TRBJ2-1; D uncertain. With 0 bases removed from V and 6 bases from J, the gap between germline ends came to 9 bases. The length of the CDR3 is 13 residues. The V gene's germline CDR1 is GTSNPN and CDR2 SVGIG (reference sequence). Written as DNA, the CDR3 is TGTGCCTGGAGTGTAGGATCTGGCAATGAGCAGTTCTTC. Encoded protein: CAWSVGSGNEQFF.

Here the CDR3 reads CASTITSGRYSYNEQFF. The CDR3 region has the DNA TGTGCCAGTACCATCACTAGCGGGAGATACTCCTACAATGAGCAGTTCTTC. The chain combines TRBV19 with TRBJ2-1; 11 bases line up with TRBD2. The germline CDR1 and CDR2 sequences are LNHDA and SQIVND (reference sequence). V lost 7 bases and J lost 0; bases outside the gene matches: 8. The CDR3 totals 17 residues.

This chain uses TRBV5-6 with TRBJ1-1, with a possible D match to TRBD1 (6 bases). Trimming left V 3 bases short and J 8 bases short, with 17 bases between. CDR3 size: 14 residues. Germline CDR1 and CDR2: SGHDT and YYEEEE. Here the CDR3 DNA reads TGTGCCAGCAGCTCTCCGGGACATCCAAACGAAGCTTTCTTT. Protein sequence: CASSSPGHPNEAFF.

The sample holds one count of this clone. Other DNA sequences in the sample encode the same CDR3. The chain joins TRBV28 to TRBJ1-2; 7 bases are a match to TRBD1. CDR3 length equals 15 residues. V was pared by 2 bases and J by 5 bases, with 8 bases of the junction left unmatched. Germline V gene lookup returns CDR1 MDHEN and CDR2 SYDVKM. CDR3 loop: CASSLPQGVPYGYTF. Here the CDR3 DNA reads TGTGCCAGCAGTTTACCTCAGGGGGTCCCTTATGGCTACACCTTC.

The chain combines TRBV7-2 with TRBJ1-2; D remains unclear. The CDR3 spans 16 residues. Trimming stripped 7 bases from V and 0 bases from J, with 18 bases between. Germline V gene data show CDR1 as SGHTA and CDR2 as FQGNSA. The CDR3 here is CASTAIPIDPNYGYTF. As DNA, the CDR3 is TGTGCCAGCACCGCAATCCCAATAGATCCTAACTATGGCTACACCTTC.

This chain uses TRBV25-1 with TRBJ2-1, with TRBD1 matching 7 bases. This CDR3 comprises 15 residues. CDR1 is MGHDK and CDR2 is SYGVNS in the germline V gene. V lost 1 base and J lost 4; bases outside the gene matches: 4. CDR3 residues: CASSESGGSYNEQFF. The CDR3 DNA is TGTGCCAGCAGTGAATCAGGGGGATCATACAATGAGCAGTTCTTC.

The rearrangement links TRBV6-1 to TRBJ2-2, with D unresolved. V was pared by 8 bases and J by 1 base, with 5 bases between. Germline loops: CDR1 MNHNS, CDR2 SASEGT. The CDR3 runs to 12 residues. In DNA form, the CDR3 reads TGTGCCAGCCCAGGGAACACCGGGGAGCTGTTTTTT. Protein: CASPGNTGELFF.

V is TRBV4-2 and J is TRBJ1-2; no firm D call. CDR1 and CDR2 from the germline V gene are LGHNA and YNFKEQ. The CDR3 runs to 13 residues. The V and J ends lost 0 bases and 8 bases respectively, with 10 bases between them. As DNA, the CDR3 is TGTGCCAGCAGCCAAGAGGAAGAGGCAGGCTACACCTTC. This translates into CASSQEEEAGYTF.

The rearrangement uses TRBV11-3 and TRBJ2-2, with 8 bases lining up with TRBD1. The V gene end was trimmed by 3 bases and the J gene end by 0 bases; junction bases not matched to a gene: 3. Germline V lookup: CDR1 SGHNT, CDR2 YENEEA. The CDR3 is made up of 16 amino acids. CDR3 sequence: CASSFPGGSNTGELFF. As DNA, the CDR3 is TGTGCCAGCAGCTTCCCAGGGGGCTCGAACACCGGGGAGCTGTTTTTT.

This clone was detected once. This chain joins TRBV7-3 and TRBJ2-3; 8 nucleotides line up with TRBD1. The germline CDR1 and CDR2 sequences are SGHTA and FQGTGA. V shed 4 bases and J 5 bases; nucleotides not matched to a gene: 8. This CDR3 has 15 residues. In DNA form, the CDR3 reads TGTGCCAGCAGCTCGCAGGGGGCGGATGGAGATACGCAGTATTTT. Translated, it gives CASSSQGADGDTQYF.

The chain joins TRBV7-2 to TRBJ2-5; possible D gene TRBD2, 6 bases. Between the trimmed V and J ends, which lost 5 bases and 3 bases, there was a span of 16 bases. The CDR3 consists of 15 residues. CDR1 and CDR2 from the germline V gene are SGHTA and FQGNSA. Written as DNA, the CDR3 is TGTGCCAGCAGCCGAGGTACGGGGGAAGAAGAGACCCAGTACTTC. Protein: CASSRGTGEEETQYF. Complete variable domain (other parts from reference TRBV7-2 and TRBJ2-5): GAGVSQSPSNKVTEKGKDVELRCDPISGHTALYWYRQSLGQGLEFLIYFQGNSAPDKSGLPSDRFSAERTGGSVSTLTIQRTQQEDSAVYLCASSRGTGEEETQYFGPGTRLLVL.

This chain uses TRBV11-2 with TRBJ2-1; TRBD2 agrees at 11 bases. The CDR3 is 16 residues long. Trimming cost V 5 bases and J 7 bases; bases outside gene matches: 10. Germline CDR1 and CDR2: SGHAT and FQNNGV. The CDR3 coding sequence is TGTGCCAGCAGCGATTATAGCGGGGGGGCCTTGAATGAGCAGTTCTTC. Protein product: CASSDYSGGALNEQFF.

This clone was seen a single time. The V call is TRBV9, the J call TRBJ2-7; 9 bases are a match to TRBD1. The germline V gene encodes CDR1 SGDLS and CDR2 YYNGEE. The CDR3 sequence is 14 residues long. Trimming took 3 bases from V and 4 from J; bases not matched to a gene: 5. The CDR3: CASSGRDRAYEQYF. CDR3 DNA sequence: TGTGCCAGCAGCGGGAGGGACAGGGCTTACGAGCAGTACTTC.

The chain recombines TRBV18 with TRBJ2-7; 9 nucleotides line up with TRBD1. The germline V gene encodes CDR1 KGHSH and CDR2 LQKENI. The V segment lost 4 bases and the J segment 8 bases; nucleotides outside the gene matches: 9. The CDR3 consists of 14 residues. CDR3 coding DNA: TGTGCCAGCTCACGGGTACAGGGGGCCCCCAAGCAGTACTTC. Translated, it gives CASSRVQGAPKQYF.

This clone was observed a handful of times. V usage is TRBV4-2 and J usage is TRBJ1-4; no firm D call. CDR3 length: 16 residues. Trimming removed 0 bases at V and 0 bases at J, with 8 bases between. Germline V gene data show CDR1 as LGHNA and CDR2 as YNFKEQ. In nucleotides, the CDR3 is TGTGCCAGCAGCCAAGATCCGGCGCCAACTAATGAAAAACTGTTTTTT. Residues: CASSQDPAPTNEKLFF.

This clone came up a few times. The gene calls are TRBV11-2 and TRBJ2-3, with 11 bases aligning to TRBD2. Trimming took 5 bases from V and 1 from J; bases not matched to a gene: 8. The CDR3 spans 17 residues. Germline V gene sequence: CDR1 SGHAT, CDR2 FQNNGV. The CDR3 bases are TGTGCCAGCAGCCTGACTAGCGGGGCTCCACGCACAGATACGCAGTATTTT. This codes for CASSLTSGAPRTDTQYF. The full variable domain, its missing parts supplied by reference TRBV11-2 and TRBJ2-3, is EAGVAQSPRYKIIEKRQSVAFWCNPISGHATLYWYQQILGQGPKLLIQFQNNGVVDDSQLPKDRFSAERLKGVDSTLKIQPAKLEDSAVYLCASSLTSGAPRTDTQYFGPGTRLTVL.

The chain recombines TRBV11-2 with TRBJ2-3; D is unclear. This CDR3 has 14 residues. Germline V gene lookup returns CDR1 SGHAT and CDR2 FQNNGV. Trimming cost V 0 bases and J 6 bases, with 10 bases left between them. CDR3 in DNA: TGTGCCAGCAGCTTAGATGGGCCCCTCGATACGCAGTATTTT. It specifies CASSLDGPLDTQYF.

This sequence joins TRBV4-1 and TRBJ1-1, with D possibly TRBD1 on 5 matching bases. The CDR3 is made up of 15 amino acids. Germline-derived CDR1 and CDR2 are MGHRA and YSYEKL. Trimming left V 7 bases short and J 0 bases short, with 15 bases between. The DNA for the CDR3 is TGCGCCAGCACCTCCGGTCTAGGGGTGAACACTGAAGCTTTCTTT. It codes for CASTSGLGVNTEAFF.

In this sample, this clone turned up once. This rearrangement joins TRBV19 to TRBJ2-7; TRBD1 is a possible D gene (7 bases). The CDR3 length is 14 residues. In germline, CDR1 is LNHDA, CDR2 SQIVND (reference sequence). V gave up 4 bases and J gave up 6 bases, with 16 bases separating them. The CDR3 bases are TGTGCCAGTAGTAAGGGCGGGACAGCGTTCGAGCAGTACTTC. This gives the protein CASSKGGTAFEQYF.

Only one count was recorded for this clone. The chain is built from TRBV6-6 and TRBJ2-5, with 14 bases matching TRBD2. The V segment lost 5 bases and the J segment 5 bases; nucleotides outside the gene matches: 7. The CDR3 is made up of 16 amino acids. The V gene's germline CDR1 is MNHNY and CDR2 SVGAGI (reference sequence). The CDR3 spells CASSLTSGGAEETQYF. The DNA of the CDR3 is TGTGCCAGCAGTCTGACTAGCGGGGGGGCCGAGGAGACCCAGTACTTC.

The chain employs TRBV7-9 and TRBJ2-1; D is possibly TRBD2 (5 bases). The CDR3 runs 12 residues. Between the trimmed V and J ends, which lost 7 bases and 10 bases, there was a span of 14 bases. Germline values: CDR1 SEHNR, CDR2 FQNEAQ (reference sequence). CDR3 loop: CASTKRRIEQFF. Written as DNA, the CDR3 is TGTGCCAGCACAAAGCGGCGGATAGAGCAGTTCTTC.

CDR3 loop: CASSDSGGLFF. The CDR3 DNA is TGTGCCAGCAGTGATTCCGGAGGGCTGTTTTTT. The chain links TRBV6-1 to TRBJ2-2; weak D call: TRBD2 (5 bases). V dropped 3 bases and J dropped 13 bases, with 9 bases sitting between them. The CDR3 has 11 residues. Germline assignment: CDR1 MNHNS and CDR2 SASEGT.

The chain carries TRBV7-2 and TRBJ2-1; TRBD1 aligns across 8 bases. The CDR3 runs to 15 residues. The V gene's germline CDR1 is SGHTA and CDR2 FQGNSA. The junction had 6 bases not matched to a gene; V was cut back by 5 bases and J by 3 bases. CDR3 nucleotide sequence: TGTGCCAGCAGCCCCGGGACAGGAAACTACAATGAGCAGTTCTTC. It encodes CASSPGTGNYNEQFF.

To note about this clone: Other DNA sequences in the same sample also yield this CDR3. The chain carries TRBV19 and TRBJ1-1; 9 bases are a match to TRBD1. Germline values: CDR1 LNHDA, CDR2 SQIVND (reference sequence). This CDR3 has 12 amino acids. Trimming removed 6 bases from V and 5 bases from J; junction bases left unmatched: 1. The CDR3 is CASRTGGTEAFF. The CDR3 nucleotides read TGTGCCAGTAGGACAGGGGGAACTGAAGCTTTCTTT.

The rearrangement joins TRBV5-5 to TRBJ1-5; D possibly corresponds to TRBD1 (5 bases). V was trimmed by 4 bases and J by 2 bases, leaving 13 bases between them. The CDR3 loop spans 15 amino acids. Germline V lookup: CDR1 SGHKS, CDR2 YYEKEE (reference sequence). In DNA, the CDR3 is TGTGCCAGCAGCCAGCAGGGATGGGGCAATCAGCCCCAGCATTTT. Translated, it gives CASSQQGWGNQPQHF.

V usage is TRBV5-1 and J usage is TRBJ1-1; D not resolved. Deletions cut 4 bases from V and 2 bases from J, with 9 bases between. The CDR3 length is 13 residues. Germline V gene sequence: CDR1 SGHRS, CDR2 YFSETQ. CDR3 region: CASSTGSNTEAFF. CDR3 DNA sequence: TGCGCCAGCAGCACCGGAAGTAACACTGAAGCTTTCTTT.

This chain connects TRBV5-8 to TRBJ1-3, with no clear D. This CDR3 has 14 amino acids. V lost 5 bases and J lost 0, with 9 bases in between. The germline gives CDR1 SGHTS, CDR2 YDEGEE. The CDR3 sequence is CASSLDNSGNTIYF. DNA for the CDR3: TGTGCCAGCAGTTTAGACAACTCTGGAAACACCATATATTTT.

This clone showed up just once. This chain connects TRBV9 to TRBJ2-1; TRBD2 matches at 7 bases. Germline CDR1 SGDLS, CDR2 YYNGEE. Trimming removed 0 bases from V and 6 bases from J; junction bases left unmatched: 9. This CDR3 spans 16 amino acids. CDR3 in amino acids: CASSVGGRVPGNEQFF. CDR3 bases: TGTGCCAGCAGCGTAGGAGGGAGGGTCCCGGGCAATGAGCAGTTCTTC.

The chain recombines TRBV15 with TRBJ1-5, with D possibly being TRBD1 (6 bases). Looked up from germline, CDR1 is LNHNV and CDR2 is YYDKDF (reference sequence). Trimming removed 4 bases from V and 2 bases from J, with 18 bases in between. The CDR3 loop spans 17 amino acids. CDR3 nucleotide sequence: TGTGCCACCAGCATTTGGTCGCAGGGGTTTGGCAATCAGCCCCAGCATTTT. The encoded protein is CATSIWSQGFGNQPQHF.

CDR3 amino acids: CASSLVVSGGFYEQYF. The DNA of the CDR3 is TGTGCCAGCAGCTTAGTAGTTAGCGGGGGGTTCTACGAGCAGTACTTC. V usage is TRBV7-3 and J usage is TRBJ2-7, with TRBD2 matching over 10 bases. The germline V gene encodes CDR1 SGHTA and CDR2 FQGTGA. The CDR3 loop spans 16 amino acids. Losses at the gene ends were 2 bases for V and 3 bases for J; bases not matched to a gene: 7.